Following are 23 T cell receptor beta chains from one sample sequenced in a study of blood T cell repertoires in COVID-19. The repertoire was sequenced with immunoSEQ multiplex PCR; TCRdb's copy has only in-frame clones and lacks some. Of about 320,000 clones in the sample, around 90% were seen once. Sequencing was done on a sample of PBMCs or T cells enriched from blood (not recorded which). The receptor source for this set is a man in his 60s who had recovered from COVID-19.

The V gene is TRBV15, the J gene TRBJ2-3; 9 nucleotides agree with TRBD1. This CDR3 is built from 15 residues. Trimming at V came to 4 bases and at J to 4 bases, leaving 6 bases not matched to a gene. Germline values: CDR1 LNHNV, CDR2 YYDKDF (reference sequence). The CDR3 sequence is CATSKPGQGADTQYF. The CDR3 region has the DNA TGTGCCACCAGCAAGCCGGGACAGGGAGCAGATACGCAGTATTTT. Together with reference TRBV15 and TRBJ2-3, the CDR3 gives the full variable domain: DAMVIQNPRYQVTQFGKPVTLSCSQTLNHNVMYWYQQKSSQAPKLLFHYYDKDFNNEADTPDNFQSRRPNTSFCFLDIRSPGLGDTAMYLCATSKPGQGADTQYFGPGTRLTVL.

V and J are TRBV6-1 and TRBJ1-2; D unresolved. CDR1 and CDR2 from the germline V gene are MNHNS and SASEGT. This CDR3 has 13 amino acids. With 7 bases removed from V and 7 bases from J, the gap between germline ends came to 16 bases. The CDR3 is CASKLTPSFGYTF. Here the CDR3 DNA reads TGTGCCAGCAAACTCACCCCGTCGTTTGGCTACACCTTC.

The chain carries TRBV2 and TRBJ2-7; 13 bases agree with TRBD2. This CDR3 spans 13 amino acids. The V gene's germline CDR1 is SNHLY and CDR2 FYNNEI. The V segment lost 10 bases and the J segment 7 bases; nucleotides outside the gene matches: 7. The CDR3 DNA reads TGTGCCATCCAAGGACTAGCGGGAGAGGAGCAGTACTTC. Residues: CAIQGLAGEEQYF.

This chain joins TRBV11-2 and TRBJ1-1; the D is unclear. Germline-derived CDR1 and CDR2 are SGHAT and FQNNGV. The CDR3 is made up of 13 amino acids. V was trimmed by 1 base and J by 1 base, leaving 4 bases between them. The CDR3 DNA reads as TGTGCCAGCAGCTTAGTGGCGAACACTGAAGCTTTCTTT. It codes for CASSLVANTEAFF.

V and J are TRBV4-2 and TRBJ2-7; D unclear. Germline CDR1 and CDR2: LGHNA and YNFKEQ. The CDR3 covers 14 residues. V lost 3 bases, J lost 2 bases, and 11 bases lay in between. This CDR3 reads CASSQETGTYEQYF. The CDR3, as DNA: TGTGCCAGCAGCCAGGAGACTGGTACCTACGAGCAGTACTTC.

This chain uses TRBV3-1 (or the pseudogene TRBV3-2) with TRBJ1-5, with D perhaps TRBD1 (5 bases). Germline CDR1 and CDR2: LGHDT and YNNKEL (reference sequence). The germline V and J ends were trimmed by 1 base and 6 bases, with 7 bases remaining between them. The CDR3 runs 13 residues. The CDR3 DNA reads TGTGCCAGCAGCCAAGCGGGGGTTCAGCCCCAGCATTTT. Translated: CASSQAGVQPQHF.

The chain joins TRBV7-8 to TRBJ2-3; D perhaps matches TRBD2 (6 bases). Germline values: CDR1 SGHVS, CDR2 FQNEAQ. This CDR3 is built from 16 residues. The V and J ends lost 4 bases and 2 bases respectively, with 16 bases between them. The CDR3 sequence is CASSSLLGRTTDTQYF. CDR3 sequence (DNA): TGTGCCAGCAGCTCACTACTAGGGAGGACCACAGATACGCAGTATTTT.

This sequence joins TRBV19 and TRBJ2-5; possible D gene TRBD2, 5 bases. Germline V gene data show CDR1 as LNHDA and CDR2 as SQIVND (reference sequence). The ends were cut back, 6 bases at V and 0 bases at J, with 14 bases in the middle. This CDR3 is 15 amino acids long. The CDR3 region is CASRRMGDYQETQYF. CDR3 bases: TGTGCCAGTAGGCGAATGGGAGATTACCAAGAGACCCAGTACTTC.

The chain couples TRBV5-6 to TRBJ1-6; a weak D match, TRBD1 (6 bases). CDR1 and CDR2 (germline): SGHDT, YYEEEE. The germline V and J ends were trimmed by 1 base and 6 bases, with 11 bases remaining between them. The CDR3 totals 15 residues. CDR3: CASSLRGAGNSPLHF. CDR3 in DNA: TGTGCCAGCAGCTTGCGGGGGGCCGGTAATTCACCCCTCCACTTT.

This chain links TRBV5-1 with TRBJ1-1; D perhaps matches TRBD1 (5 bases). The CDR3 length is 15 residues. Trimming left V 0 bases short and J 2 bases short, with 11 bases between. From germline, CDR1 is SGHRS and CDR2 YFSETQ. CDR3 coding DNA: TGCGCCAGCAGCTTGGTTGGGGGGTTTAACACTGAAGCTTTCTTT. Translation gives CASSLVGGFNTEAFF.

The chain has TRBV5-4 and TRBJ2-3, with 13 nucleotides matching TRBD2. The length of the CDR3 is 17 residues. Germline V gene sequence: CDR1 SGHNT, CDR2 YYREEE (reference sequence). Germline trimming cut 3 bases from V and 1 base from J; bases unmatched to any gene: 5. CDR3 in DNA: TGTGCCAGCAGCTGGGTGACTAGCGGGAGGCGCACAGATACGCAGTATTTT. This gives the protein CASSWVTSGRRTDTQYF.

Only a few counts were recorded for this clone. V is TRBV5-1 and J is TRBJ1-4; maybe TRBD1 (6 bases). There are 15 residues in the CDR3. The V gene lost 5 bases and the J gene lost 8 bases, with 19 bases spanning the gap. Germline lookup yields CDR1 SGHRS and CDR2 YFSETQ. In DNA, the CDR3 is TGCGCCAGCAGGGGGGCAGTAGGCTCTGAAGAAAAACTGTTTTTT. Translation: CASRGAVGSEEKLFF. Variable domain in full (rest from reference TRBV5-1 and TRBJ1-4): KAGVTQTPRYLIKTRGQQVTLSCSPISGHRSVSWYQQTPGQGLQFLFEYFSETQRNKGNFPGRFSGRQFSNSRSEMNVSTLELGDSALYLCASRGAVGSEEKLFFGSGTQLSVL.

This chain connects TRBV19 to TRBJ2-1; TRBD2 agrees at 13 bases. Germline-derived CDR1 and CDR2 are LNHDA and SQIVND (reference sequence). The CDR3 has 15 residues. The V gene end was trimmed by 7 bases and the J gene end by 7 bases; junction bases not matched to a gene: 7. The CDR3 sequence is CASTRLAGGYNEQFF. The CDR3 coding sequence is TGTGCCAGTACACGACTAGCGGGGGGTTATAATGAGCAGTTCTTC.

The rearrangement joins TRBV15 to TRBJ1-5; D gene ambiguous. The V gene lost 1 base and the J gene lost 6 bases, with 16 bases spanning the gap. The germline gives CDR1 LNHNV, CDR2 YYDKDF (reference sequence). CDR3 length: 16 residues. CDR3 amino acids: CATSRAGGGFGQPQHF. Written as DNA, the CDR3 is TGTGCCACCAGCAGAGCCGGCGGTGGGTTCGGTCAGCCCCAGCATTTT.

V and J are TRBV3-1 (or the pseudogene TRBV3-2) and TRBJ2-3; D remains unclear. CDR3 size: 14 residues. V was cut by 3 bases and J by 0 bases, with 7 bases left in between. In germline, CDR1 is LGHDT, CDR2 YNNKEL (reference sequence). DNA of the CDR3: TGTGCCAGCAGCCACGCTATCAGCACAGATACGCAGTATTTT. This codes for CASSHAISTDTQYF.

The CDR3 region is CASSLWFGTGVPQPQHF. The CDR3 DNA is TGTGCCAGCAGCTTGTGGTTCGGGACAGGGGTTCCTCAGCCCCAGCATTTT. The chain carries TRBV5-6 and TRBJ1-5, with TRBD1 matching 10 bases. Germline V CDR1 and CDR2: SGHDT, YYEEEE. This CDR3 is built from 17 residues. V dropped 1 base and J dropped 6; count of bases not matched to a gene: 10. The whole variable domain, filled in from reference TRBV5-6 and TRBJ1-5, reads DAGVTQSPTHLIKTRGQQVTLRCSPKSGHDTVSWYQQALGQGPQFIFQYYEEEERQRGNFPDRFSGHQFPNYSSELNVNALLLGDSALYLCASSLWFGTGVPQPQHFGDGTRLSIL.

The J gene is TRBJ2-7, the V gene TRBV5-1, with a possible D match to TRBD1 (5 bases). Germline CDR1 is SGHRS and CDR2 is YFSETQ. V dropped 0 bases and J dropped 0 bases, with 10 bases sitting between them. The CDR3 totals 15 residues. The CDR3 reads CASSLEDTNSYEQYF. CDR3 sequence (DNA): TGCGCCAGCAGCTTGGAGGACACCAACTCCTACGAGCAGTACTTC.

J is TRBJ1-2 and V is TRBV19; 7 bases fit TRBD1. V gave up 7 bases and J gave up 2 bases; unmatched junction bases: 10. From germline, CDR1 is LNHDA and CDR2 SQIVND (reference sequence). This CDR3 contains 15 residues. Written as DNA, the CDR3 is TGTGCCAGTATGCCCGTACAGGGGCCAAACTATGGCTACACCTTC. Its protein product is CASMPVQGPNYGYTF. Filled out from reference TRBV19 and TRBJ1-2, the complete variable domain reads DGGITQSPKYLFRKEGQNVTLSCEQNLNHDAMYWYRQDPGQGLRLIYYSQIVNDFQKGDIAEGYSVSREKKESFPLTVTSAQKNPTAFYLCASMPVQGPNYGYTFGSGTRLTVV.

This clone was seen just once. DNA of the CDR3: TGTGCCAGCAGCATAGGGTGGGGCGAGAAGACCCAGTACTTC. This sequence encodes CASSIGWGEKTQYF. The chain joins TRBV7-2 to TRBJ2-5; maybe TRBD1 (5 bases). This CDR3 contains 14 residues. V gave up 5 bases and J gave up 6 bases, with 16 bases separating them. CDR1 and CDR2 from the germline V gene are SGHTA and FQGNSA.

The genes are TRBV19 and TRBJ2-7; 9 positions match TRBD1. The V segment lost 3 bases and the J segment 2 bases; nucleotides outside the gene matches: 5. Looked up from germline, CDR1 is LNHDA and CDR2 is SQIVND (reference sequence). This CDR3 is built from 15 residues. This CDR3 reads CASSIPRDRAYEQYF. The CDR3 coding sequence is TGTGCCAGTAGTATCCCTCGGGACAGGGCCTACGAGCAGTACTTC.

The V gene is TRBV7-2, the J gene TRBJ2-7; D is uncertain. CDR1 and CDR2 from the germline V gene are SGHTA and FQGNSA. Between the trimmed V and J ends, which lost 2 bases and 2 bases, there was a span of 7 bases. The CDR3 contains 13 residues. CDR3 DNA sequence: TGTGCCAGCAGCTTATCTATAACCTACGAGCAGTACTTC. Its translation is CASSLSITYEQYF. Looking up the rest from reference TRBV7-2 and TRBJ2-7 gives the full variable domain: GAGVSQSPSNKVTEKGKDVELRCDPISGHTALYWYRQSLGQGLEFLIYFQGNSAPDKSGLPSDRFSAERTGGSVSTLTIQRTQQEDSAVYLCASSLSITYEQYFGPGTRLTVT.

V is TRBV5-4 and J is TRBJ1-1; 7 bases align to TRBD1. V was pared by 4 bases and J by 2 bases, with 8 bases of the junction left unmatched. CDR1 is SGHNT and CDR2 is YYREEE in the germline V gene (reference sequence). This CDR3 has 15 amino acids. In nucleotides, the CDR3 is TGTGCCAGCAGCCCCGGGACAGAGCTTAACACTGAAGCTTTCTTT. Translated: CASSPGTELNTEAFF.

This chain links TRBV30 with TRBJ1-6; D is perhaps TRBD1 (5 bases). CDR1 GTSNPN and CDR2 SVGIG come from the germline V gene (reference sequence). The CDR3 length is 14 residues. V lost 0 bases and J 6 bases, leaving 9 bases between the germline ends. CDR3 sequence (DNA): TGTGCCTGGAGTGTTTCAGGGCTTAATTCACCCCTCCACTTT. This translates into CAWSVSGLNSPLHF.